A selection of T cell receptor beta chains follows, all from one sample in a study of response to subunit inactivated influenza vaccine. TCRdb called the RT-PCR reads again in MiXCR, with one record for every CDR3 protein. The sample consists of 500,000 or so distinct CDR3 sequences, about 17% of them appearing once. This specimen consisted of CD4+ T cells sorted from PBMCs, obtained less than 25 months after vaccination. These receptors all stem from a man between 50 and 69 years old who received an inactivated influenza vaccine. Each CDR3 is given with its conserved first and last residue. Each record gives: J gene, D gene, clone size, V gene, CDR3 length, CDR3 DNA, CDR3 protein. A D gene is named only where the DNA matches it firmly. Clone size is not always given. Where it is, it says once, few, many or a class for expanded clones.

TRBJ2-1,TRBD2,once,TRBV5-6,13,TGTGCCAGCACCTGGACTAGCGGGAATGAGCAGTTCTTC,CASTWTSGNEQFF
TRBJ2-7,-,few,TRBV12-3/TRBV12-4,14,TGTGCCAGCAGTTTAAAACTGGTTACCTACGAGCAGTACTTC,CASSLKLVTYEQYF
TRBJ2-7,TRBD2,-,TRBV6-2/TRBV6-3,14,TGTGCCAGCCAGCTGTGGAGCGGGACCTACGAGCAGTACTTC,CASQLWSGTYEQYF
TRBJ1-2,-,few,TRBV4-2,15,TGTGCCAGCAGCCAAGCTGAAGGGAGGCAGAAAGGCTACACCTTC,CASSQAEGRQKGYTF
TRBJ2-5,TRBD1,many,TRBV25-1,13,TGTGCCAGCAGTGGACAGGGTTTGGAGACCCAGTACTTC,CASSGQGLETQYF
TRBJ2-7,TRBD1,few,TRBV29-1,13,TGCAGCGTTGCTTGGTCAGGGGGAAGCGAGCAGTACTTC,CSVAWSGGSEQYF
TRBJ2-1,TRBD2,few,TRBV12-3/TRBV12-4,15,TGTGCCAGCACCCCCACTGCTAGCGGGAGAGGTGAGCAGTTCTTC,CASTPTASGRGEQFF
TRBJ2-1,-,few,TRBV3-1,13,TGTGCCAGCAGCCAGAACAGGAACAATGAGCAGTTCTTC,CASSQNRNNEQFF
TRBJ1-6,TRBD1,-,TRBV12-3/TRBV12-4,18,TGTGCCAGCAGTTGGGGGACAGGGCAGAGCTCCTATAATTCACCCCTCCACTTT,CASSWGTGQSSYNSPLHF
TRBJ2-7,TRBD1,-,TRBV5-6,16,TGTGCCAGCGGCTTGTCTATAGGACAGGGGAACTACGAGCAGTACTTC,CASGLSIGQGNYEQYF
TRBJ1-1,-,few,TRBV6-2/TRBV6-3,14,TGTGCCAGCAGTAGTCAGGGTGGATACACTGAAGCTTTCTTT,CASSSQGGYTEAFF
TRBJ2-1,-,few,TRBV6-2/TRBV6-3,12,TGTGCCAGCAGTTCCATGAGCCGTGGGCAGTTCTTC,CASSSMSRGQFF
TRBJ2-7,-,many,TRBV2,14,TGTGCCAGCAGTAGGGACTCTACCTTCTACGAGCAGTACTTC,CASSRDSTFYEQYF
TRBJ2-3,-,many,TRBV24-1,14,TGTGCCACCAGTGCTGAGGGACGAACAGATACGCAGTATTTT,CATSAEGRTDTQYF
TRBJ2-1,-,few,TRBV27,16,TGTGCCAGCAGTTTCCGTCCAGGGAGCTCCTACAATGAGCAGTTCTTC,CASSFRPGSSYNEQFF
TRBJ2-7,-,few,TRBV4-3,13,TGCGCCAGCAGCCAAGATGTTATCTACGAGCAGTACTTC,CASSQDVIYEQYF
TRBJ2-3,TRBD2,-,TRBV5-1,16,TGCGCCAGCGCTGCCGGGACTAGCGGGAGCACAGATACGCAGTATTTT,CASAAGTSGSTDTQYF
TRBJ1-1,-,-,TRBV7-9,12,TGTGCCAGCAGCCGTCCAGGGGCGGCAGCTTTCTTT,CASSRPGAAAFF
TRBJ2-1,-,few,TRBV20-1,14,TGCAGTGCTAGAAGACTAGTCATCTACAATGAGCAGTTCTTC,CSARRLVIYNEQFF
TRBJ2-1,-,-,TRBV6-2/TRBV6-3,13,TGTGCCAGCAGTGCAAGGACTGGGAATGAGCAGTTCTTC,CASSARTGNEQFF
TRBJ1-2,-,-,TRBV12-3/TRBV12-4,15,TGTGCCAGCAGTTTAGTGGGGCTTGGTTACTATGGCTACACCTTC,CASSLVGLGYYGYTF
TRBJ1-4,TRBD1,few,TRBV12-3/TRBV12-4,13,TGTGCCAGCAGTTTTAACAGGGGCGAAAAACTGTTTTTT,CASSFNRGEKLFF
TRBJ2-1,-,-,TRBV6-5,14,TGTGCCAGCAGTTCTGGATCCCCACAGGGTGAGCAGTTCTTC,CASSSGSPQGEQFF
TRBJ2-3,TRBD2,-,TRBV27,17,TGTGCCAGCAGTTGGGGGGGAGGGGTCCGCGGCACAGATACGCAGTATTTT,CASSWGGGVRGTDTQYF
TRBJ1-1,TRBD1,once,TRBV20-1,12,TGCAGTGTTAGGGCGGGACAGGCTGAAGCTTTCTTT,CSVRAGQAEAFF